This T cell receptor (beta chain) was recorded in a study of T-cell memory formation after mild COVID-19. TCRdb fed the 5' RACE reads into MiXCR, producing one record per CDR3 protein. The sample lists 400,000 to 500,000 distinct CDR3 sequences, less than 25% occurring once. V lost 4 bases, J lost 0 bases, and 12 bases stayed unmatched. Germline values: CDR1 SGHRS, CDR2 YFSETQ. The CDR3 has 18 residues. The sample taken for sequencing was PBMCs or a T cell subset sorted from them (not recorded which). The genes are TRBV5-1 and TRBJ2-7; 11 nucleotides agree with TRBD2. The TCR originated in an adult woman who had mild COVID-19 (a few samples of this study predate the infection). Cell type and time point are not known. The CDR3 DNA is TGCGCCAGCAGCCGCAAGGCTAGCGGGGGGAACCCCTCCTACGAGCAGTACTTC. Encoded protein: CASSRKASGGNPSYEQYF.